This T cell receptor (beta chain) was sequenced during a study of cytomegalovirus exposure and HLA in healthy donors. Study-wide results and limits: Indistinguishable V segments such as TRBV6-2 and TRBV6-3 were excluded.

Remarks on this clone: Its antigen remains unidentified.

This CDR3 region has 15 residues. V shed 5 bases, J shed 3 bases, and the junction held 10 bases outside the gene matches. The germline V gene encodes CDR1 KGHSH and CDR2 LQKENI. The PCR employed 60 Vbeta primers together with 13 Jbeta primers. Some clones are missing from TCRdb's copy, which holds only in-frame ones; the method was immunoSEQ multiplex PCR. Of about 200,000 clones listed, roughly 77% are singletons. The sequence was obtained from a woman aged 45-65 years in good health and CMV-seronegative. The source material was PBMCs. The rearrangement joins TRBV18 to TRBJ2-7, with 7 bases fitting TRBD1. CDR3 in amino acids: CASSERDSALYEQYF. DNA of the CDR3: TGTGCCAGCTCAGAAAGGGACAGTGCCCTCTACGAGCAGTACTTC.